Detailed here is one TCR beta chain. There is no known antigen for this receptor. There are no base qualities to consult, and no much larger clone falls within one base. These data are taken from a study of response to subunit inactivated influenza vaccine (dated 2018 in TCRdb). The study in broad terms: Deep quantitative T cell receptor repertoire profiling was used in the study to track responses to a trivalent subunit inactivated influenza vaccine.

Broad study findings and their caveats: The authors proposed that each seasonal influenza vaccination may bring in only a limited number of new T cells.

The CDR3 covers 13 residues, taking in both the cysteine and the phenylalanine. CDR3 DNA is the only sequence kept; it has 39 bases, read in frame from the first base. V gives up 1 base and J gives up 4 bases, and the segment between their germline ends measures 7 bases. Looking up the germline V gene yields CDR1 SGHAT and CDR2 FQNNGV. Receptor libraries were prepared by RT-PCR. TCRdb lists the instrument as Illumina HiSeq 2500. TCRdb ran its own pipeline on the public reads, namely fastp trimming at Q25 and MiXCR clone calling, and kept in-frame beta chains. Merged by CDR3 protein, the rows form single entries marked with the most common genes and DNA. The sample table holds hundreds of thousands of distinct CDR3 sequences, of which roughly 23% were seen once. The ten largest clones take up over 1.5% of the sample.

This sequence was found in a man aged 45 to 65 who received an inactivated influenza vaccine. Donor details come from another sample of the same person, matched by shared clones. The source material was CD4+ T cells sorted from PBMCs, sampled about 5 days after vaccination. The chain was built from TRBV11-2 and TRBJ1-2, with no reliable assignment of the D segment. The CDR3 region reads CASSLGGLYGYTF. The DNA sequence is TGTGCCAGCAGCTTAGGCGGGCTCTATGGCTACACCTTC. Extended through the reference TRBV11-2 and TRBJ1-2 proteins, this CDR3 yields the full variable domain: EAGVAQSPRYKIIEKRQSVAFWCNPISGHATLYWYQQILGQGPKLLIQFQNNGVVDDSQLPKDRFSAERLKGVDSTLKIQPAKLEDSAVYLCASSLGGLYGYTFGSGTRLTVV.